The 31 T cell receptor beta chains in this list originate from one sample, sequenced in a study of cytomegalovirus exposure and HLA in healthy donors. With 60 Vbeta and 13 Jbeta primers, the PCR was carried out. The protocol was immunoSEQ multiplex PCR, while the TCRdb copy is restricted to in-frame clones and leaves out a portion. The table lists 250,000 or so clones, over 70% of them singletons, with 7% to 9% in the top ten. Specimen: PBMCs. The receptors come from a woman aged 55-75 years in good health and CMV-seropositive.

This clone has a single count. CDR3 sequence: CASSSHRTGGGIATKDTQYF. For the CDR3, the DNA is TGTGCCAGTAGCTCCCACCGGACAGGGGGCGGAATAGCTACCAAAGATACGCAGTATTTT. This sequence joins TRBV19 and TRBJ2-3, with 11 bases lining up with TRBD1. The V and J ends lost 6 bases and 5 bases, in that order; junction bases with no gene match: 22. The CDR3 spans 20 residues. CDR1 and CDR2 (germline): LNHDA, SQIVND (reference sequence).

The V and J genes are TRBV7-2 and TRBJ2-7; a weak D match, TRBD1 (5 bases). CDR1 SGHTA and CDR2 FQGNSA come from the germline V gene. The V end was cut by 1 base, the J end by 3 bases, with 13 bases between. The CDR3 is made up of 15 amino acids. CDR3 nucleotide sequence: TGTGCCAGCAGCTTAGTAGGGGTCGGCCTCTACGAGCAGTACTTC. Translating it yields CASSLVGVGLYEQYF. The whole variable domain, remainder taken from reference TRBV7-2 and TRBJ2-7, is GAGVSQSPSNKVTEKGKDVELRCDPISGHTALYWYRQSLGQGLEFLIYFQGNSAPDKSGLPSDRFSAERTGGSVSTLTIQRTQQEDSAVYLCASSLVGVGLYEQYFGPGTRLTVT.

This clone occurred a few times. CDR3 coding DNA: TGTGCCAGCAGTGGACAGGGCAATGAGCAGTTCTTC. Its protein is CASSGQGNEQFF. The chain combines TRBV6-4 with TRBJ2-1; 7 positions agree with TRBD1. The CDR3 is 12 amino acids. V shed 4 bases and J 6 bases; nucleotides not matched to a gene: 0. The V gene's germline CDR1 is MRHNA and CDR2 SNTAGT.

This clone has just one count. The V gene is TRBV25-1, the J gene TRBJ2-5; 8 bases are a match to TRBD1. V was pared by 7 bases and J by 1 base, with 11 bases of the junction left unmatched. Germline assignment: CDR1 MGHDK and CDR2 SYGVNS. This CDR3 contains 16 residues. The CDR3 nucleotides read TGTGCCAGCACCAGACTCGGGACAGGAGGCCAAGAGACCCAGTACTTC. This gives the protein CASTRLGTGGQETQYF.

The chain carries TRBV28 and TRBJ1-1; weak D call: TRBD1 (5 bases). The CDR3 sequence is 13 residues long. Germline assignment: CDR1 MDHEN and CDR2 SYDVKM. V lost 2 bases and J lost 5, with 9 bases in between. CDR3 loop: CASSLARQTEAFF. The CDR3 DNA is TGTGCCAGCAGTTTAGCCCGACAGACTGAAGCTTTCTTT.

This clone has more than one count but fewer than ten. This sequence joins TRBV6-5 and TRBJ1-1; D call uncertain. The CDR3 spans 13 residues. Trimming shortened V by 1 base and J by 1 base, and 4 bases separated the two germline ends. Germline CDR1 reads MNHEY; CDR2 reads SVGAGI. The CDR3 bases are TGTGCCAGCAGTTACTTCTGGAACACTGAAGCTTTCTTT. This sequence encodes CASSYFWNTEAFF.

This chain joins TRBV28 and TRBJ1-5, with TRBD1 identical over 7 bases. V was pared by 6 bases and J by 1 base, with 3 bases of the junction left unmatched. The CDR3 loop spans 14 amino acids. Germline CDR1 MDHEN, CDR2 SYDVKM. CDR3 sequence reads: CASRTDRSNQPQHF. CDR3 bases: TGTGCCAGCAGGACGGACAGGAGCAATCAGCCCCAGCATTTT.

This chain uses TRBV5-8 with TRBJ2-1; tentative D call: TRBD2 (5 bases). Per the germline V gene, CDR1 is SGHTS and CDR2 is YDEGEE. V lost 4 bases and J lost 7, with 15 bases in between. The CDR3 is made up of 14 amino acids. The CDR3 coding sequence is TGTGCCAGCAGCCCGCGGGTCGGTTCTAATGAGCAGTTCTTC. Its protein is CASSPRVGSNEQFF.

This sequence joins TRBV15 and TRBJ2-7, with D hard to call. Germline CDR1 reads LNHNV; CDR2 reads YYDKDF (reference sequence). With 0 bases removed from V and 3 bases from J, the gap between germline ends came to 9 bases. This CDR3 is built from 14 residues. The chain's CDR3 is CATSRDLRVYEQYF. CDR3 nucleotide sequence: TGTGCCACCAGCAGAGATCTCCGGGTCTACGAGCAGTACTTC.

This chain links TRBV9 with TRBJ1-1; 11 bases match TRBD1. CDR1 is SGDLS and CDR2 is YYNGEE in the germline V gene. The CDR3 sequence is 14 residues long. V lost 3 bases and J lost 3; bases outside the gene matches: 1. In DNA, the CDR3 is TGTGCCAGCAGCGGGGACAGGGGGGACACTGAAGCTTTCTTT. Translated, it gives CASSGDRGDTEAFF.

J is TRBJ1-1 and V is TRBV19; D is possibly TRBD1 (6 bases). The germline CDR1 and CDR2 sequences are LNHDA and SQIVND (reference sequence). The CDR3 has 14 residues. Trimming took off 6 bases at V and 3 bases at J, with 14 bases between the two ends. In DNA form, the CDR3 reads TGTGCCAGTAGGGGAAGGACAGATGACACTGAAGCTTTCTTT. Protein product: CASRGRTDDTEAFF.

This sequence joins TRBV7-9 and TRBJ2-1; D is uncertain. The V gene's germline CDR1 is SEHNR and CDR2 FQNEAQ (reference sequence). The V end was cut by 2 bases, the J end by 5 bases, with 7 bases between. CDR3 length: 13 amino acids. As DNA, the CDR3 is TGTGCCAGCAGCTTATCTAGAAACAATGAGCAGTTCTTC. Protein sequence: CASSLSRNNEQFF.

This chain uses TRBV9 with TRBJ1-3; no clear D. The CDR3 covers 16 residues. The germline CDR1 and CDR2 sequences are SGDLS and YYNGEE. Trimming stripped 2 bases from V and 0 bases from J, with 12 bases between. CDR3 amino acids: CASSVSAGSSGNTIYF. DNA for the CDR3: TGTGCCAGCAGCGTTAGTGCGGGGAGCTCTGGAAACACCATATATTTT.

The rearrangement uses TRBV28 and TRBJ2-7; the D is unclear. Germline values: CDR1 MDHEN, CDR2 SYDVKM. V lost 6 bases to trimming and J lost 7 bases, with 16 bases between them. The CDR3 runs 13 residues. CDR3 sequence reads: CASSLRRPQEQYF. CDR3 in DNA: TGTGCCAGCAGCCTGAGGCGCCCTCAGGAGCAGTACTTC.

This CDR3 reads CASSLALGPGELFF. The CDR3 coding sequence is TGTGCCAGCAGCTTAGCGCTGGGGCCCGGGGAGCTGTTTTTT. This chain connects TRBV7-9 to TRBJ2-2, with D possibly TRBD1 on 5 matching bases. The V and J ends lost 0 bases and 6 bases respectively, with 8 bases between them. The CDR3 has 14 amino acids. Looked up from germline, CDR1 is SEHNR and CDR2 is FQNEAQ (reference sequence).

The chain joins TRBV10-2 to TRBJ1-2; D possibly corresponds to TRBD1 (6 bases). The CDR3 extends over 13 amino acids. V was shortened by 11 bases and J by 0 bases, with 13 bases between the two germline ends. CDR1 WSHSY and CDR2 SAAADI come from the germline V gene. CDR3 in amino acids: CAGKTGANYGYTF. Here the CDR3 DNA reads TGCGCCGGCAAGACAGGCGCTAACTATGGCTACACCTTC.

The rearrangement joins TRBV14 to TRBJ2-7, with TRBD2 as a possible D gene (7 bases). V was shortened by 2 bases and J by 2 bases, with 19 bases between the two germline ends. Germline CDR1 and CDR2: SGHDN and FVKESK. The CDR3 has 17 residues. The CDR3 DNA is TGTGCCAGCAGCCAAAGGGGGGGGACTCTAACCACCTACGAGCAGTACTTC. It translates to CASSQRGGTLTTYEQYF.

The chain employs TRBV7-8 and TRBJ1-1; 8 positions match TRBD1. The CDR3 has 17 amino acids. Trimming cost V 2 bases and J 5 bases; bases outside gene matches: 13. Per the germline V gene, CDR1 is SGHVS and CDR2 is FQNEAQ. CDR3: CASSLPHRQGLGTEAFF. DNA for the CDR3: TGTGCCAGCAGCTTACCCCATCGACAGGGGTTGGGGACTGAAGCTTTCTTT.

The chain employs TRBV5-1 and TRBJ2-7; 7 bases map to TRBD1. Germline V gives CDR1 SGHRS, CDR2 YFSETQ. CDR3 length: 15 amino acids. V lost 3 bases and J lost 4; bases outside the gene matches: 10. The CDR3 DNA reads as TGCGCCAGCAGCTCCCTACAGGGGACCGGGTACGAGCAGTACTTC. Translation gives CASSSLQGTGYEQYF.

Remarks on this clone: One end of the junction does not line up with germline, which may come from a read error. The gene calls are TRBV18 and TRBJ2-5, with D uncertain. The CDR3 is made up of 15 amino acids. Germline assignment: CDR1 KGHSH and CDR2 LQKENI. The DNA of the CDR3 is TGTGCCAGCTCCCCACGAGCAGGTACCAGGGAGACCCAGTACTTC. Encoded protein: CASSPRAGTRETQYF.

The chain uses TRBV18 and TRBJ2-7; 8 nucleotides line up with TRBD1. CDR1 KGHSH and CDR2 LQKENI come from the germline V gene. V lost 6 bases, J lost 3 bases, and 4 bases stayed unmatched. This CDR3 region has 13 residues. The CDR3: CASSPGTGYEQYF. In DNA form, the CDR3 reads TGTGCCAGCTCCCCCGGGACAGGCTACGAGCAGTACTTC.

The chain carries TRBV6-1 and TRBJ1-2; 8 nucleotides align to TRBD1. Trimming cost V 5 bases and J 6 bases; bases outside gene matches: 5. In germline, CDR1 is MNHNS, CDR2 SASEGT. CDR3 length: 13 residues. The CDR3 here is CASSKDRENGYTF. DNA of the CDR3: TGTGCCAGCAGTAAGGACAGGGAAAATGGCTACACCTTC.

The rearrangement uses TRBV7-9 and TRBJ1-2, with D possibly matching TRBD1 (5 bases). The germline V gene has CDR1 SEHNR and CDR2 FQNEAQ (reference sequence). The CDR3 spans 16 residues. V was clipped by 5 bases and J by 7 bases, with 23 bases between them. The CDR3 loop is CASSPTASGGWSGYTF. CDR3 sequence (DNA): TGTGCCAGCAGCCCGACAGCGTCGGGGGGATGGAGTGGCTACACCTTC. The full variable domain, its missing parts supplied by reference TRBV7-9 and TRBJ1-2, is DTGVSQNPRHKITKRGQNVTFRCDPISEHNRLYWYRQTLGQGPEFLTYFQNEAQLEKSRLLSDRFSAERPKGSFSTLEIQRTEQGDSAMYLCASSPTASGGWSGYTFGSGTRLTVV.

The V gene is TRBV4-1, the J gene TRBJ2-7, with D tentatively TRBD2 (5 bases). The CDR3 spans 14 residues. CDR1 is MGHRA and CDR2 is YSYEKL in the germline V gene. Trimming took 1 base from V and 3 from J, leaving 10 bases between them. CDR3 nucleotides: TGCGCCAGCAGCCAAGGACGGGGTAACTACGAGCAGTACTTC. It yields the protein CASSQGRGNYEQYF.

The chain has TRBV2 and TRBJ2-7, with D perhaps matching TRBD2 (5 bases). V lost 2 bases and J 0 bases, leaving 11 bases between the germline ends. The CDR3 length is 15 residues. The germline gives CDR1 SNHLY, CDR2 FYNNEI. The CDR3 DNA sequence: TGTGCCAGCAGTGAAAAGCGGATCAGCTCCTACGAGCAGTACTTC. Its protein product is CASSEKRISSYEQYF.

The chain joins TRBV28 to TRBJ1-1; D may be TRBD1 (6 bases). Germline V CDR1 and CDR2: MDHEN, SYDVKM. V gave up 5 bases and J gave up 1 base, with 14 bases separating them. This CDR3 has 15 amino acids. The CDR3 bases are TGTGCCAGCAGTCCCGACAGGTTGACGAACACTGAAGCTTTCTTT. Residues: CASSPDRLTNTEAFF.

The CDR3 nucleotides read TGTGCCAGCAGTAATAACAGGGCTGGGGCCAACGTCCTGACTTTC. Protein sequence: CASSNNRAGANVLTF. J is TRBJ2-6 and V is TRBV27; a possible D gene is TRBD1 (6 bases). V was cut by 5 bases and J by 2 bases, with 10 bases left in between. The CDR3 extends over 15 amino acids. The germline gives CDR1 MNHEY, CDR2 SMNVEV (reference sequence).

The chain combines TRBV5-1 with TRBJ1-1; possibly TRBD1 for D (6 bases). Germline assignment: CDR1 SGHRS and CDR2 YFSETQ. Trimming shortened V by 3 bases and J by 5 bases, and 14 bases separated the two germline ends. The CDR3 is 14 residues long. CDR3 nucleotide sequence: TGCGCCAGCAGCTATGGGGCAGGGGTGACTGAAGCTTTCTTT. Translating gives CASSYGAGVTEAFF.

This sequence joins TRBV28 and TRBJ2-6; D unresolved. This CDR3 contains 16 residues. Trimming pared 3 bases from V and 0 bases from J, leaving 9 bases between. Per the germline V gene, CDR1 is MDHEN and CDR2 is SYDVKM. The CDR3: CASSLIPGSGANVLTF. The DNA for the CDR3 is TGTGCCAGCAGTTTGATTCCGGGCTCTGGGGCCAACGTCCTGACTTTC.

The rearrangement uses TRBV28 and TRBJ1-6; TRBD1 is a possible D gene (6 bases). Germline assignment: CDR1 MDHEN and CDR2 SYDVKM. V was cut by 4 bases and J by 0 bases, with 10 bases left in between. The length of the CDR3 is 16 residues. The CDR3 nucleotides read TGTGCCAGCAGTTCAGGACAGCTCTCCTATAATTCACCCCTCCACTTT. Its translation: CASSSGQLSYNSPLHF. Full variable domain (rest looked up from reference TRBV28 and TRBJ1-6): DVKVTQSSRYLVKRTGEKVFLECVQDMDHENMFWYRQDPGLGLRLIYFSYDVKMKEKGDIPEGYSVSREKKERFSLILESASTNQTSMYLCASSSGQLSYNSPLHFGNGTRLTVT.

V is TRBV10-3 and J is TRBJ2-3; TRBD2 might be the D (7 bases). The CDR3 consists of 15 residues. Trimming removed 4 bases at V and 6 bases at J, with 17 bases between. The germline V gene encodes CDR1 ENHRY and CDR2 SYGVKD. The CDR3 DNA reads TGTGCCATCAGTGGAAGGGGGAGGGTCCCGGATACGCAGTATTTT. Translating gives CAISGRGRVPDTQYF.